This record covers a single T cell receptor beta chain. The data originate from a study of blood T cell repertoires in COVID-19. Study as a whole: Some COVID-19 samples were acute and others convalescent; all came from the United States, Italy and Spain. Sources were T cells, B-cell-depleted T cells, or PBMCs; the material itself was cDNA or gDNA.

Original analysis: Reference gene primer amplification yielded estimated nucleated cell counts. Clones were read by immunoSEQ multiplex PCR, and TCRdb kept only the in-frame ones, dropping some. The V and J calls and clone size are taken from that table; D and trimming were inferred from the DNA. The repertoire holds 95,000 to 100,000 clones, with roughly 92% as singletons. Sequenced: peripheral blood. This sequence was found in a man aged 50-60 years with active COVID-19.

CDR3 sequence reads: CASSSASTRSGNTIYF. Written as DNA, the CDR3 is TGTGCCAGCAGTTCCGCGTCCACCCGCTCTGGAAACACCATATATTTT. The rearrangement uses TRBV6-5 and TRBJ1-3; D is ambiguous. The germline V and J ends were trimmed by 4 bases and 0 bases, with 13 bases remaining between them. The CDR3 loop spans 16 amino acids. CDR1 and CDR2 from the germline V gene are MNHEY and SVGAGI.